The rows below give T cell receptor beta chains drawn from one sample of a study of regulatory T cells in long-lasting Graves disease. TCRdb itself ran the multiplex PCR reads through MiXCR, one entry per CDR3 protein. The repertoire has fewer than 450,000 distinct CDR3 sequences, around 24% of them found once; the top ten carry roughly 30%. The source was peripheral blood mononuclear cells (PBMCs), collected when the disease was refractory, from a patient treated with antithyroid drugs. Receptors were obtained from a female donor with Graves disease. Both conserved end residues are part of each CDR3.

v_gene	j_gene	CDR3aa
TRBV7-6	TRBJ1-4	CASSLARDGKLFF
TRBV20-1	TRBJ1-2	CSAVREPGGYTF
TRBV3-1	TRBJ1-2	CASRGQGDGYTF
TRBV19	TRBJ2-2	CASSPGVGTITGELFF
TRBV7-9	TRBJ1-1	CASEFDRGAEAFF
TRBV4-1	TRBJ2-7	CASSQLIAGVFREQYF
TRBV2	TRBJ2-3	CASSEQAGGLSTDTQYF
TRBV19	TRBJ1-2	CASTPTGINYGYTF
TRBV2	TRBJ1-3	CASSVKQGEGSSGNTIYF
TRBV7-2	TRBJ1-5	CASSLSPPGNQPQHF
TRBV11-2	TRBJ2-5	CASSLAGGLIETQYF